This T cell receptor (beta chain) was captured by sequencing in a study of cytomegalovirus exposure and HLA in healthy donors. General study points: A later analysis linked a missense variant in DCLRE1C to the trimming of TCR beta V and J genes. In an earlier analysis, about 87% or about 30%: the productive usage of most TCR beta V segments. Confirmation in vitro established that a few CMV-associated chains were specific for CMV antigens.

CDR1 is MNHNY, CDR2 SVGAGI, per germline (reference sequence). V was pared by 10 bases and J by 1 base, with 10 bases of the junction left unmatched. This CDR3 contains 16 residues. In the case of this clone: The target antigen is unknown.

With 60 Vbeta and 13 Jbeta primers, the PCR was carried out. Only in-frame clones appear in the TCRdb table, and some are missing; sequencing was by immunoSEQ multiplex PCR. Of fewer than 60,000 clones listed, roughly 79% were seen once; the top ten hold 2.5% to 3%. The chain has TRBV6-6 and TRBJ2-2, with 9 bases aligning to TRBD1. The sample taken for sequencing was PBMCs. The clonotype comes from a man between 45 and 60 years old in good health and CMV-seronegative. The CDR3 spells CATLDRGYRNTGELFF. CDR3 in DNA: TGTGCCACTTTAGACAGGGGGTATAGGAACACCGGGGAGCTGTTTTTT.